The clone carrying this T cell receptor beta chain was picked up many times. The data were taken from a study of T cell repertoires in cytomegalovirus infection. TCRdb recomputed calls from the reads with MiXCR, one row per CDR3 protein. The repertoire holds some 200,000 distinct CDR3 sequences, with about a tenth as singletons. The trim removed 4 bases at V and 2 bases at J, leaving 7 bases unmatched. CDR3 size: 15 residues. The V gene's germline CDR1 is SGHTA and CDR2 FQGNSA. The V and J genes are TRBV7-2 and TRBJ2-7; 8 bases are shared with TRBD1. The source material was PBMCs. The sequence derives from a human donor in good health (CMV status not recorded). Some clones in this sample may be carry-over from other donors' samples. CDR3 in amino acids: CASSYSPGGPYEQYF. The CDR3 DNA is TGTGCCAGCAGCTACTCACCAGGGGGCCCCTACGAGCAGTACTTC.